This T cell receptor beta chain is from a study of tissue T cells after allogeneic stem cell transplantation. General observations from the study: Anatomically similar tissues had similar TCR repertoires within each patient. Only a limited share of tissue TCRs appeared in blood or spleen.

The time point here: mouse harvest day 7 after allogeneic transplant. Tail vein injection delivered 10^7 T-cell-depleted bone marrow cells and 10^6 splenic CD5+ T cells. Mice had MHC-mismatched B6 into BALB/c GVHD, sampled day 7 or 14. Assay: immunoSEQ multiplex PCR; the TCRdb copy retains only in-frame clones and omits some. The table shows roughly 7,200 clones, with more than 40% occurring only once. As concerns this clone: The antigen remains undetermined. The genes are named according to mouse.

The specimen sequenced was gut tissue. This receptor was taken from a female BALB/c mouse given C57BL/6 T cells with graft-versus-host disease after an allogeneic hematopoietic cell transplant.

CDR3: CSSSPGQGSNERLFF. CDR3 DNA, as far as it was read: TGCTCCAGCAGTCCAGGACAGGGCTCCAACGAAAGATTATTT. The chain carries TRBV23 and TRBJ1-4; TRBD1 is taken as the D call from the table, unchecked against the DNA. Read coverage stops 1 residue before the CDR3 terminus; the germline J gene supplies the remainder. Germline V gene sequence: CDR1 KGHTA, CDR2 FQNQQP. This CDR3 has 15 amino acids.